Included here is one T cell receptor (beta chain) sequence, with context. Using immunoSEQ multiplex PCR, the repertoire was profiled, and TCRdb retains in-frame clones only, with some absent. Among about 35,000 clones listed, approximately 92% were seen once. The record originates from a study of OX40 agonist ivuxolimab in advanced cancers. V was trimmed by 2 bases and J by 5 bases, leaving 9 bases between them. The CDR3 sequence is 13 residues long. Per germline, CDR1 SEHNR and CDR2 FQNEAQ (reference sequence). Sequenced here: CD4+ or CD8+ T cells sorted from blood, sampled in a trial of the OX40 agonist ivuxolimab. The chain employs TRBV7-9 and TRBJ2-5; no firm D call. This clonotype originated in an adult with an advanced solid tumor such as melanoma, head and neck, liver or kidney cancer. The CDR3 sequence: CASSLIASETQYF. The DNA for the CDR3 is TGTGCCAGCAGCTTAATCGCGTCGGAGACCCAGTACTTC.